The 30 T cell receptor beta chains below all came from one sample that was sequenced in a study of shared clonotypes between healthy human individuals. Data came from immunoSEQ multiplex PCR; TCRdb stores just in-frame clones and leaves some out. The top ten hold 1.5% to 2% of the sample, which has roughly 2,000,000 clones, around 93% seen once. Cells designated naive CD8 were CD45RO-negative and were positively selected for CCR7, with terminally differentiated effector memory CD45RA+ cells excluded. Sequenced input: naive CD8+ T cells from PBMCs. The receptors come from a man aged 18-30 years in good health. Some clones in this sample may be carry-over from other donors' samples.

This chain links TRBV6-6 with TRBJ2-4; D is ambiguous. This CDR3 comprises 13 residues. V was trimmed by 2 bases and J by 1 base, leaving 3 bases between them. Germline V gene data show CDR1 as MNHNY and CDR2 as SVGAGI (reference sequence). In DNA form, the CDR3 reads TGTGCCAGCAGTTACGATGCCAAAAACATTCAGTACTTC. Translation gives CASSYDAKNIQYF.

V usage is TRBV28 and J usage is TRBJ1-2, with TRBD1 matching 9 bases. Looked up from germline, CDR1 is MDHEN and CDR2 is SYDVKM. The CDR3 is 16 amino acids. V lost 5 bases, J lost 8 bases, and 15 bases stayed unmatched. The CDR3 protein is CASSLIPGTGFKGYTF. The CDR3 DNA sequence: TGTGCCAGCAGTCTGATTCCCGGGACAGGGTTTAAAGGCTACACCTTC.

The chain carries TRBV27 and TRBJ1-4; no reliable D call. Germline assignment: CDR1 MNHEY and CDR2 SMNVEV (reference sequence). V shed 5 bases and J shed 5 bases, with 6 bases lying between them. CDR3 length: 12 amino acids. The CDR3 sequence is CASSRINEKLFF. Here the CDR3 DNA reads TGTGCCAGCAGTCGCATCAATGAAAAACTGTTTTTT.

The V call is TRBV6-5, the J call TRBJ2-1, with 9 bases aligning to TRBD1. The trim removed 5 bases at V and 5 bases at J, leaving 7 bases unmatched. CDR1 is MNHEY, CDR2 SVGAGI, per germline. The CDR3 spans 15 residues. The chain's CDR3 is CASSRTGGANNEQFF. The CDR3 DNA reads TGTGCCAGCAGTCGAACAGGGGGCGCGAACAATGAGCAGTTCTTC.

This clone appeared a single time. The gene calls are TRBV9 and TRBJ2-1; D might be TRBD2 (6 bases). V was trimmed by 1 base and J by 0 bases, leaving 14 bases between them. The CDR3 consists of 17 residues. Germline assignment: CDR1 SGDLS and CDR2 YYNGEE. The CDR3 DNA sequence: TGTGCCAGCAGCGTATCGGGAGCGTGGAGCTCCTACAATGAGCAGTTCTTC. It yields the protein CASSVSGAWSSYNEQFF.

The CDR3 DNA sequence: TGTGCCAGTAGTTCCTCGATCTCCGCGGGCGGCTACACCTTC. Amino acid sequence: CASSSSISAGGYTF. This rearrangement joins TRBV19 to TRBJ1-2, with D unresolved. Germline CDR1 LNHDA, CDR2 SQIVND (reference sequence). Trimming pared 5 bases from V and 8 bases from J, leaving 18 bases between. The CDR3 runs 14 residues.

The chain recombines TRBV5-1 with TRBJ2-7; 9 bases map to TRBD2. V was clipped by 7 bases and J by 2 bases; unmatched bases: 7. Germline loops: CDR1 SGHRS, CDR2 YFSETQ. The CDR3 has 14 amino acids. This CDR3 reads CASGVGLAAYEQYF. As DNA, the CDR3 is TGCGCCAGCGGAGTGGGACTAGCTGCCTACGAGCAGTACTTC.

The rearrangement uses TRBV28 and TRBJ1-5; TRBD1 matches 10 bases. The CDR3 is 15 amino acids. V shed 0 bases, J shed 12 bases, and the junction held 8 bases outside the gene matches. The germline CDR1 and CDR2 sequences are MDHEN and SYDVKM. The chain's CDR3 is CASSLWGQGRQGQHF. The CDR3 DNA reads as TGTGCCAGCAGTTTATGGGGACAGGGGCGACAAGGCCAGCATTTT.

V usage is TRBV7-9 and J usage is TRBJ1-4; perhaps TRBD1 as D (6 bases). This CDR3 is built from 15 residues. V lost 4 bases to trimming and J lost 3 bases, with 12 bases between them. Germline CDR1 and CDR2: SEHNR and FQNEAQ (reference sequence). CDR3 protein: CASSWGTIANEKLFF. The CDR3 bases are TGTGCCAGCAGCTGGGGGACAATTGCTAATGAAAAACTGTTTTTT.

The rearrangement links TRBV28 to TRBJ2-3, with D possibly TRBD2 on 5 matching bases. This CDR3 region has 11 residues. Trimming took off 3 bases at V and 9 bases at J, with 7 bases between the two ends. Germline values: CDR1 MDHEN, CDR2 SYDVKM. CDR3 nucleotides: TGTGCCAGCAGTTTCGGGGAGACGCAGTATTTT. Its translation is CASSFGETQYF.

The CDR3: CASSYAGERVDGYTF. As DNA, the CDR3 is TGTGCCAGCAGTTACGCGGGGGAACGGGTAGACGGCTACACCTTC. The gene calls are TRBV6-5 and TRBJ1-2; D is possibly TRBD1 (5 bases). This CDR3 region has 15 residues. Trimming removed 2 bases from V and 8 bases from J, with 18 bases in between. Germline CDR1 is MNHEY and CDR2 is SVGAGI.

The chain employs TRBV15 and TRBJ1-4; D gene uncertain. Germline V lookup: CDR1 LNHNV, CDR2 YYDKDF (reference sequence). There are 15 residues in the CDR3. Trimming cost V 0 bases and J 6 bases, with 11 bases left between them. Written as DNA, the CDR3 is TGTGCCACCAGCAGAGATCAGGCAGGCCATGAAAAACTGTTTTTT. It codes for CATSRDQAGHEKLFF.

The chain couples TRBV5-6 to TRBJ2-7; 12 bases agree with TRBD2. The CDR3 has 15 residues. Germline CDR1 SGHDT, CDR2 YYEEEE. The V segment lost 3 bases and the J segment 4 bases; nucleotides outside the gene matches: 5. CDR3 DNA sequence: TGTGCCAGCAGCTCCCGGACTAGCGGGATATACGAGCAGTACTTC. The encoded protein is CASSSRTSGIYEQYF. Complete variable domain (other parts from reference TRBV5-6 and TRBJ2-7): DAGVTQSPTHLIKTRGQQVTLRCSPKSGHDTVSWYQQALGQGPQFIFQYYEEEERQRGNFPDRFSGHQFPNYSSELNVNALLLGDSALYLCASSSRTSGIYEQYFGPGTRLTVT.

The V gene is TRBV9, the J gene TRBJ2-1; D unclear. CDR1 and CDR2 (germline): SGDLS, YYNGEE. The V and J ends lost 0 bases and 2 bases respectively, with 12 bases between them. CDR3 size: 16 residues. The CDR3 reads CASSVASLVAYNEQFF. DNA for the CDR3: TGTGCCAGCAGCGTAGCTTCCCTAGTCGCCTACAATGAGCAGTTCTTC.

The rearrangement joins TRBV9 to TRBJ2-2; perhaps TRBD2 as D (5 bases). Germline CDR1 reads SGDLS; CDR2 reads YYNGEE. V lost 0 bases, J lost 1 base, and 13 bases lay in between. The CDR3 sequence is 17 residues long. CDR3 in DNA: TGTGCCAGCAGCGTAGACCCGGGGTCCCTGAACACCGGGGAGCTGTTTTTT. Its translation: CASSVDPGSLNTGELFF.

A word on this clone: Other DNA sequences in this sample translate to the same CDR3. The CDR3 coding sequence is TGTGCCAGCAGCTCACGGGACAGTGCATACGAGCAGTACTTC. It encodes CASSSRDSAYEQYF. J is TRBJ2-7 and V is TRBV7-2; 7 bases align to TRBD1. V lost 4 bases and J lost 4; bases outside the gene matches: 7. The CDR3 spans 14 residues. Germline V lookup: CDR1 SGHTA, CDR2 FQGNSA.

This clone is a singleton in its sample. The chain joins TRBV7-3 to TRBJ2-4; TRBD2 aligns across 7 bases. The CDR3 is 15 amino acids. The trim removed 1 base at V and 5 bases at J, leaving 5 bases unmatched. Germline V gene lookup returns CDR1 SGHTA and CDR2 FQGTGA. CDR3 bases: TGTGCCAGCAGCTTAATTGGCGGGGGTGAAAACATTCAGTACTTC. Encoded protein: CASSLIGGGENIQYF.

In the case of this clone: The sample holds other DNA sequences that translate to the same CDR3. The CDR3 DNA reads as TGTGCCAGCAGTTTATACAGGGGTAATCAGCCCCAGCATTTT. Translated, it gives CASSLYRGNQPQHF. The rearrangement joins TRBV27 to TRBJ1-5; 7 positions agree with TRBD1. The CDR3 sequence is 14 residues long. V lost 1 base, J lost 4 bases, and 1 base stayed unmatched. Germline-derived CDR1 and CDR2 are MNHEY and SMNVEV (reference sequence).

The chain uses TRBV7-6 and TRBJ2-5; perhaps TRBD2 as D (6 bases). Germline V gives CDR1 SGHVS, CDR2 FNYEAQ. The CDR3 is made up of 17 amino acids. V was pared by 3 bases and J by 2 bases, with 19 bases between. CDR3 nucleotide sequence: TGTGCCAGCAGCTTGGGTTCCCAGGGACTTCGACAAGAGACCCAGTACTTC. Residues: CASSLGSQGLRQETQYF.

This sequence joins TRBV9 and TRBJ2-2; 9 bases are shared with TRBD2. Trimming removed 3 bases from V and 8 bases from J; junction bases left unmatched: 17. The CDR3 spans 18 residues. The V gene's germline CDR1 is SGDLS and CDR2 YYNGEE. CDR3 amino acids: CASSGTSAPPTLTGELFF. The CDR3 coding sequence is TGTGCCAGCAGCGGGACTAGCGCCCCTCCTACTCTCACGGGGGAGCTGTTTTTT.

CDR3 bases: TGTGCCAGCAGCTTAGGCTATGACGAGCAGTACTTC. This translates into CASSLGYDEQYF. The chain joins TRBV7-6 to TRBJ2-7; no clear D. In germline, CDR1 is SGHVS, CDR2 FNYEAQ. V lost 1 base to trimming and J lost 5 bases, with 6 bases between them. This CDR3 is built from 12 residues.

V usage is TRBV11-1 and J usage is TRBJ2-3, with 7 nucleotides matching TRBD1. Germline V gene data show CDR1 as SGHAT and CDR2 as FQDESV (reference sequence). The CDR3 runs to 17 residues. The V gene end was trimmed by 5 bases and the J gene end by 2 bases; junction bases not matched to a gene: 13. As DNA, the CDR3 is TGTGCCAGCAGCGTTAACTACAGGGGCGAAATCACAGATACGCAGTATTTT. It yields the protein CASSVNYRGEITDTQYF.

The rearrangement links TRBV6-5 to TRBJ2-3; D gene unclear. The ends were cut back, 6 bases at V and 2 bases at J, with 12 bases in the middle. This CDR3 region has 14 residues. CDR1 and CDR2 from the germline V gene are MNHEY and SVGAGI. CDR3 in amino acids: CASRLLEITDTQYF. The CDR3 nucleotides are TGTGCCAGCAGACTTCTAGAAATCACAGATACGCAGTATTTT.

As DNA, the CDR3 is TGTGCCAGCAGTCCCCCCGGTTCAGATACGCAGTATTTT. Encoded protein: CASSPPGSDTQYF. The rearrangement links TRBV27 to TRBJ2-3; no clear D gene. V was trimmed by 5 bases and J by 4 bases, leaving 10 bases between them. In germline, CDR1 is MNHEY, CDR2 SMNVEV (reference sequence). CDR3 length: 13 residues.

As concerns this clone: Additional DNA sequences in this sample encode the identical CDR3. The chain joins TRBV6-5 to TRBJ1-1; D gene ambiguous. The CDR3 is 14 amino acids. Germline V gives CDR1 MNHEY, CDR2 SVGAGI. Trimming pared 3 bases from V and 1 base from J, leaving 9 bases between. The CDR3: CASSYGLRNTEAFF. Written as DNA, the CDR3 is TGTGCCAGCAGTTATGGGTTGAGGAACACTGAAGCTTTCTTT.

This chain uses TRBV7-9 with TRBJ2-1; a weak D match, TRBD2 (5 bases). The CDR3 runs 15 residues. Trimming removed 1 base from V and 4 bases from J, with 11 bases in between. Germline V gene lookup returns CDR1 SEHNR and CDR2 FQNEAQ (reference sequence). The CDR3 is CASSLVEAEYNEQFF. The DNA of the CDR3 is TGTGCCAGCAGCTTAGTTGAAGCGGAGTACAATGAGCAGTTCTTC.

The genes are TRBV29-1 and TRBJ2-3; D is possibly TRBD1 or TRBD2 (5 bases each). CDR3 length equals 14 residues. The V end lost 6 bases, the J end lost 5 bases, and 18 bases lay between the germline ends. Germline V gene data show CDR1 as SQVTM and CDR2 as ANQGSEA. This CDR3 is CSVGTLQEKDTQYF. CDR3 bases: TGCAGCGTGGGGACCCTACAAGAGAAAGATACGCAGTATTTT.

The chain employs TRBV9 and TRBJ1-3; 7 nucleotides agree with TRBD1. This CDR3 contains 19 residues. V shed 3 bases and J 4 bases; nucleotides not matched to a gene: 19. Germline V lookup: CDR1 SGDLS, CDR2 YYNGEE. CDR3 sequence: CASSDNRDSYEWYGNTIYF. The DNA for the CDR3 is TGTGCCAGCAGCGATAACCGGGACAGCTACGAATGGTACGGAAACACCATATATTTT.

This chain uses TRBV15 with TRBJ1-5; D might be TRBD1 (5 bases). The germline V gene encodes CDR1 LNHNV and CDR2 YYDKDF (reference sequence). V gave up 5 bases and J gave up 1 base, with 21 bases separating them. The CDR3 totals 18 residues. In DNA form, the CDR3 reads TGTGCCACCAGCCCATCCAGAGTGGGGGGACCGAGCAATCAGCCCCAGCATTTT. Translation gives CATSPSRVGGPSNQPQHF. Together with reference TRBV15 and TRBJ1-5, the CDR3 gives the full variable domain: DAMVIQNPRYQVTQFGKPVTLSCSQTLNHNVMYWYQQKSSQAPKLLFHYYDKDFNNEADTPDNFQSRRPNTSFCFLDIRSPGLGDTAMYLCATSPSRVGGPSNQPQHFGDGTRLSIL.

The CDR3 protein is CASSGGTSGISSYNEQFF. The DNA of the CDR3 is TGCGCCAGCAGCGGGGGGACTAGCGGGATTAGCTCCTACAATGAGCAGTTCTTC. The J gene is TRBJ2-1, the V gene TRBV5-1; 13 bases are a match to TRBD2. The germline gives CDR1 SGHRS, CDR2 YFSETQ. The V segment lost 4 bases and the J segment 0 bases; nucleotides outside the gene matches: 7. This CDR3 is 18 amino acids long.